This T cell receptor (beta chain) was captured in a study of shared clonotypes between healthy human individuals. V gave up 10 bases and J gave up 0 bases, with 8 bases separating them. The CDR3 extends over 12 amino acids. In germline, CDR1 is SEHNR, CDR2 FQNEAQ (reference sequence). Profiling relied on immunoSEQ multiplex PCR, and the TCRdb table lists in-frame clones only, not all of them. The data hold under 2.5 million clones, with 85% to 95% observed a single time. V is TRBV7-9 and J is TRBJ2-3; D is uncertain. Sequenced sample: naive CD4+ T cells from PBMCs. The sample's subset: CD45RA+ positively selected. The TCR sequence derives from a man between 18 and 29 years old in good health. Some clones in this sample may be carry-over from other donors' samples. The CDR3 DNA sequence: TGTGCCACCGGAACGAGCACAGATACGCAGTATTTT. The encoded protein is CATGTSTDTQYF.